This T cell receptor beta chain came from a study of cytomegalovirus exposure and HLA in healthy donors. This clone was observed a few times. The PCR employed 60 Vbeta primers together with 13 Jbeta primers. Produced via immunoSEQ multiplex PCR; TCRdb's table is partial and in-frame only. Here the sample spans some 140,000 clones, around 80% being singletons. From germline, CDR1 is SNHLY and CDR2 FYNNEI. V shed 8 bases and J shed 5 bases, with 19 bases lying between them. This CDR3 has 15 amino acids. The V call is TRBV2, the J call TRBJ1-5; maybe TRBD1 (5 bases). The TCR was taken from a young man in good health and CMV-seropositive. Specimen: PBMCs. The CDR3 here is CASRNNGQGYQPQHF. The CDR3 DNA is TGTGCCAGCCGAAACAACGGACAAGGCTATCAGCCCCAGCATTTT.